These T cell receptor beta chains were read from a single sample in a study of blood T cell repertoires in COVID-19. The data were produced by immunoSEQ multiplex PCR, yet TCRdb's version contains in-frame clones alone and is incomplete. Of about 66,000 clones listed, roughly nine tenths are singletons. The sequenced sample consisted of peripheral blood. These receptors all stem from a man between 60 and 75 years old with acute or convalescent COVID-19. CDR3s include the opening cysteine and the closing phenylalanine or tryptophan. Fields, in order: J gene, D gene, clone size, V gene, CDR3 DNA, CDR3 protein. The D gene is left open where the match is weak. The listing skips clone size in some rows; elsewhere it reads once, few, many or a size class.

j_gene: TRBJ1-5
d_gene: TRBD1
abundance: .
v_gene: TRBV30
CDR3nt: TGTGCCTGGAGTGGACAGGGCCTAAATCAGCCCCAGCATTTT
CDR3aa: CAWSGQGLNQPQHF

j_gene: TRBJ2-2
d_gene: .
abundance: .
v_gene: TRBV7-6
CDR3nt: TGTGCCAGCACCCCTCAAAACTACCTAATCACCGGGGAGCTGTTTTTT
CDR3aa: CASTPQNYLITGELFF

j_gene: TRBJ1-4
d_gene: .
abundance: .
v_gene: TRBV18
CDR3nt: TGTGCCAGCTCACCAATAGGATCTGAGGAACTGTTTTTT
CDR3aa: CASSPIGSEELFF

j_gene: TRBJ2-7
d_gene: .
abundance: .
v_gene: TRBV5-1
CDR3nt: TGCGCCAGCAGCAGGGACATCCAGCCCTACGAGCAGTACTTC
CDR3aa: CASSRDIQPYEQYF

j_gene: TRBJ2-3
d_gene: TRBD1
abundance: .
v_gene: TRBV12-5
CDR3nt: TGTGCTAGTGGTTTCCAGGACAGGGATTGGGCACAGGGCACAGATACGCAGTATTTT
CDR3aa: CASGFQDRDWAQGTDTQYF

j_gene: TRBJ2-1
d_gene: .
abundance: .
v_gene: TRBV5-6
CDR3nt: TGTGCCAGCAGCTTGGTATCGGGGGTAGGCTCCTACAATGAGCAGTTCTTC
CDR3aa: CASSLVSGVGSYNEQFF

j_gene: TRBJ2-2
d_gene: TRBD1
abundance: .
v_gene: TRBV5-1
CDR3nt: TGCGCCAGTGGGACAGGGGACGTCGGGGAGCTGTTTTTT
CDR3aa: CASGTGDVGELFF

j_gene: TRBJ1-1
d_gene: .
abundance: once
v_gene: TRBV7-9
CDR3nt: TGTGCCAGCAGCTTATTATGGAACACTGAAGCTTTCTTT
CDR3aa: CASSLLWNTEAFF

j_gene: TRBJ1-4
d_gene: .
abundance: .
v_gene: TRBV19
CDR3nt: TGTGCCAGTAGTCCGCGACTGTCAACTAATGAAAAACTGTTTTTT
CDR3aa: CASSPRLSTNEKLFF

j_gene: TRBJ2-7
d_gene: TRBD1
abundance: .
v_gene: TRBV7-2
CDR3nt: TGTGCCAGCAGCTTAACAGGGGTTTTATACGAGCAGTACTTC
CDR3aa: CASSLTGVLYEQYF

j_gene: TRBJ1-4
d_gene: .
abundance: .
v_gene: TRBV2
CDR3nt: TGTGCCAGCAGCTCTACTCCTGCAACTAATGAAAAACTGTTTTTT
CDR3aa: CASSSTPATNEKLFF

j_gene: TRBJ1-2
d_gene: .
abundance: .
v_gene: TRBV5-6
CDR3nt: TGTGCCAGCAGCACCGCCGGGGGTGGCTACACCTTC
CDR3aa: CASSTAGGGYTF

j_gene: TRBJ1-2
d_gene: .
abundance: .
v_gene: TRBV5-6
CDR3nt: TGTGCCAGCAGCGGTCCCGCGGGTTACGGCTACACCTTC
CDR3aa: CASSGPAGYGYTF

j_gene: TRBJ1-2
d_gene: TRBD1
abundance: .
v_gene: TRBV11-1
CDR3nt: TGTGCCAGCAGCCTGGGACAGCCCCGAGGGTATGGCTACACCTTC
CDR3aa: CASSLGQPRGYGYTF

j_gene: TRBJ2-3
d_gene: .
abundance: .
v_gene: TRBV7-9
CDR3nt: TGTGCCAGCAGCGCCAGAAGACAGGTTTTT
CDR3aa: CASSARRQVF

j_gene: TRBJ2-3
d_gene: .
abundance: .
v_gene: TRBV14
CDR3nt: TGTGCCAGCAGCCCACTTAAATACACAGATACGCAGTATTTT
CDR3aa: CASSPLKYTDTQYF

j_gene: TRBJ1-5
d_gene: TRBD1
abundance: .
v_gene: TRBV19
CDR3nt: TGTGCCAGTAGTTTCGGACAGGTTGATCAGCCCCAGCATTTT
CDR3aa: CASSFGQVDQPQHF

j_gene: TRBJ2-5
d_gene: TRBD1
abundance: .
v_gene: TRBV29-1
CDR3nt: TGCAGCGTTGCAAAAGGACAGGGTGGTGAGACCCAGTACTTC
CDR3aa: CSVAKGQGGETQYF

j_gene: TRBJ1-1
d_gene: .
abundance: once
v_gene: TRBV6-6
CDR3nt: TGTGCCAGCAAGCGGATGAACACTGAAGCTTTCTTT
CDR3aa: CASKRMNTEAFF

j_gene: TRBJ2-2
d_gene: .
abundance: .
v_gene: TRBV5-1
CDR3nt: TGCGCCAGCAGCCTGGAAGGCAGGGGGAACACCGGGGAGCTGTTTTTT
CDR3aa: CASSLEGRGNTGELFF

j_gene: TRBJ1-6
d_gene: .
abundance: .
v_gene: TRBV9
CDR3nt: TGTGCCAGCAGCCCCCGGCCGGGACTCGGTTCACCCCTCCACTTT
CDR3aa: CASSPRPGLGSPLHF

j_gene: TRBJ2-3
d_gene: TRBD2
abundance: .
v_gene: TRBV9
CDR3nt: TGTGCCAGCAGCGTATTTAGCGGGGGGTCTAGCACAGATACGCAGTATTTT
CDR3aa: CASSVFSGGSSTDTQYF